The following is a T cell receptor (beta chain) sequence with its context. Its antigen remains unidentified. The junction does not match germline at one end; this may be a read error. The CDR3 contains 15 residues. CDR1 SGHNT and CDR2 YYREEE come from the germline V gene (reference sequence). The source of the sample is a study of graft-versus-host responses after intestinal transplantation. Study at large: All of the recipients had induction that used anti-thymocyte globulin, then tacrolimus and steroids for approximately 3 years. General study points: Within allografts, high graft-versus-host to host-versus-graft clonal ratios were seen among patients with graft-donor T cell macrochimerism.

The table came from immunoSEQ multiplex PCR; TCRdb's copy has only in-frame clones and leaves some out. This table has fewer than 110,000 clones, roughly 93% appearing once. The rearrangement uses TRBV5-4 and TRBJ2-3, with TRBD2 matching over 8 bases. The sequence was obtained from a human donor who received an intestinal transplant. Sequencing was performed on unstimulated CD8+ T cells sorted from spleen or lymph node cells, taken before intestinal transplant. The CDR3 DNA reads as TGTGCCAGCAGTTTGGGACTAGGGGTCACAGATACGCAGTATTTT. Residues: CASSLGLGVTDTQYF.